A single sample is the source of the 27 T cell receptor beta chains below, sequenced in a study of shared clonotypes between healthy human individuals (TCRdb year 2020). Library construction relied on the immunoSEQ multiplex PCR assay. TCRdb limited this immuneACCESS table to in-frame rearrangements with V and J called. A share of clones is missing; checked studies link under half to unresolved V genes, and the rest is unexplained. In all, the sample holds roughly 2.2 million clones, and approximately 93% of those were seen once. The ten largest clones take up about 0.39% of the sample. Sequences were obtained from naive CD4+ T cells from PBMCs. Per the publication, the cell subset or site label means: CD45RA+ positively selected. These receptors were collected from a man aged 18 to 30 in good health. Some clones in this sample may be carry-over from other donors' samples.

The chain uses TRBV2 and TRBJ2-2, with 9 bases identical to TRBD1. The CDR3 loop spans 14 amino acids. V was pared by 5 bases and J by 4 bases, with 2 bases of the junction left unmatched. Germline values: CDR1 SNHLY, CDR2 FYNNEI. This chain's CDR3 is CASSWTGATGELFF. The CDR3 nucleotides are TGTGCCAGCAGTTGGACAGGGGCCACCGGGGAGCTGTTTTTT.

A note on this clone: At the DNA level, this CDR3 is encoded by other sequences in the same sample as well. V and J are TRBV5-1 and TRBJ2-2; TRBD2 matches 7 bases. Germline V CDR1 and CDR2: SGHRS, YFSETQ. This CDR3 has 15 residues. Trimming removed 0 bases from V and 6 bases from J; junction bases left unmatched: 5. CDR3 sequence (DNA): TGCGCCAGCAGCTTGGGACTAGCTTTCGCCGGGGAGCTGTTTTTT. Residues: CASSLGLAFAGELFF. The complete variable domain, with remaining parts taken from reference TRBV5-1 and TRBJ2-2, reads KAGVTQTPRYLIKTRGQQVTLSCSPISGHRSVSWYQQTPGQGLQFLFEYFSETQRNKGNFPGRFSGRQFSNSRSEMNVSTLELGDSALYLCASSLGLAFAGELFFGEGSRLTVL.

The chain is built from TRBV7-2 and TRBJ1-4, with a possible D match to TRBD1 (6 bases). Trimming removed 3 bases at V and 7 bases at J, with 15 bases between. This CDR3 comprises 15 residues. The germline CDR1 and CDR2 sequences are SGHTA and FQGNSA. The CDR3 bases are TGTGCCAGCAGCTTCGGAGGGGGGGCTGTTGAAAAACTGTTTTTT. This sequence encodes CASSFGGGAVEKLFF. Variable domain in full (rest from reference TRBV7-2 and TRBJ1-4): GAGVSQSPSNKVTEKGKDVELRCDPISGHTALYWYRQSLGQGLEFLIYFQGNSAPDKSGLPSDRFSAERTGGSVSTLTIQRTQQEDSAVYLCASSFGGGAVEKLFFGSGTQLSVL.

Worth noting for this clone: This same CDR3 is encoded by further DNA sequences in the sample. DNA of the CDR3: TGTGCCAGTAGTATAGAAGGGGGGACCGGGGCCAACGTCCTGACTTTC. This sequence encodes CASSIEGGTGANVLTF. V is TRBV19 and J is TRBJ2-6, with D tentatively TRBD1 or TRBD2 (6 bases each). The CDR3 is 16 amino acids. Germline V gene sequence: CDR1 LNHDA, CDR2 SQIVND (reference sequence). Trimming cost V 0 bases and J 4 bases, with 10 bases left between them.

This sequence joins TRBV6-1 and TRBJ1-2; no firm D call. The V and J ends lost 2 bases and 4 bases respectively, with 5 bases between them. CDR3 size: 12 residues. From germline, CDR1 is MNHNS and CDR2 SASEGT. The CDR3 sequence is CASSEFIYGYTF. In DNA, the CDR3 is TGTGCCAGCAGTGAATTTATCTATGGCTACACCTTC.

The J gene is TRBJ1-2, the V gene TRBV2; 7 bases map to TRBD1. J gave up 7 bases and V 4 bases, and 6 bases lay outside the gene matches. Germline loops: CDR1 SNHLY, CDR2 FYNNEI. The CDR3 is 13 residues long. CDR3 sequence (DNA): TGTGCCAGCAGTGCAGGGGGGGGTGGTGGCTACACCTTC. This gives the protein CASSAGGGGGYTF.

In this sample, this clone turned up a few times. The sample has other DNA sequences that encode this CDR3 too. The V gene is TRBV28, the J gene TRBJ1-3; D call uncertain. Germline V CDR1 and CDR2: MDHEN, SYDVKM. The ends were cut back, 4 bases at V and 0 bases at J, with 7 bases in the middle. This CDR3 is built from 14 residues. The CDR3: CASSSTASGNTIYF. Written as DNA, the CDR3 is TGTGCCAGCAGTTCTACAGCCTCTGGAAACACCATATATTTT.

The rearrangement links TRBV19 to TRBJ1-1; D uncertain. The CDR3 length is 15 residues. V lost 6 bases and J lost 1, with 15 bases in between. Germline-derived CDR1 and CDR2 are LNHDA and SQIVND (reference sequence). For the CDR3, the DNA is TGTGCCAGTAGCACAGACGGGGTACCGAACACTGAAGCTTTCTTT. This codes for CASSTDGVPNTEAFF.

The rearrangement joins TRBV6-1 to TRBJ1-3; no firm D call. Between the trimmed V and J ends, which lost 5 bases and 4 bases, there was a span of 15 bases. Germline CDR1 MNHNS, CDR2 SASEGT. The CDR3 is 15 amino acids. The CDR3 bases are TGTGCCAGCAGTCTCGGGGAGGGAAGAGGAAACACCATATATTTT. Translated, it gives CASSLGEGRGNTIYF.

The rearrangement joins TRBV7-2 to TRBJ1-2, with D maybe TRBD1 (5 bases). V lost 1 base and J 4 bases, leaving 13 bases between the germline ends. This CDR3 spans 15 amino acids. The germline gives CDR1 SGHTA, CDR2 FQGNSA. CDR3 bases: TGTGCCAGCAGCTTAGAGAGGGGCTCCTTCTATGGCTACACCTTC. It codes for CASSLERGSFYGYTF.

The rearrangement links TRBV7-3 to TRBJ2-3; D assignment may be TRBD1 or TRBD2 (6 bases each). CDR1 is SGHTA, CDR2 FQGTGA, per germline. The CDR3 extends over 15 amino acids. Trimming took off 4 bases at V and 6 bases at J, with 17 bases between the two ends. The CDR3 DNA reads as TGTGCCAGCAGCTCCCGGGACTCCCAGGGGGATACGCAGTATTTT. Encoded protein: CASSSRDSQGDTQYF.

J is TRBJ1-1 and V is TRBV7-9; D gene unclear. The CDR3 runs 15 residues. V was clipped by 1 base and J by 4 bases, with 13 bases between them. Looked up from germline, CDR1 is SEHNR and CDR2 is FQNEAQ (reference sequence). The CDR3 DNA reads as TGTGCCAGCAGCTTAGGCCCAGGCTCGAGCACTGAAGCTTTCTTT. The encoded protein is CASSLGPGSSTEAFF.

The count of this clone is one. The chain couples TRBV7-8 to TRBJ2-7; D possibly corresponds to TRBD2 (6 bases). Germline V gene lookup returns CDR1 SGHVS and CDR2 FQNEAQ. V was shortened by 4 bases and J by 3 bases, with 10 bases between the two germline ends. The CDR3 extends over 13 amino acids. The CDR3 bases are TGTGCCAGCAGCTCGCTGGGGGGCTACGAGCAGTACTTC. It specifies CASSSLGGYEQYF. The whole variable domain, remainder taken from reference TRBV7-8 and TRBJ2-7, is GAGVSQSPRYKVAKRGQDVALRCDPISGHVSLFWYQQALGQGPEFLTYFQNEAQLDKSGLPSDRFFAERPEGSVSTLKIQRTQQEDSAVYLCASSSLGGYEQYFGPGTRLTVT.

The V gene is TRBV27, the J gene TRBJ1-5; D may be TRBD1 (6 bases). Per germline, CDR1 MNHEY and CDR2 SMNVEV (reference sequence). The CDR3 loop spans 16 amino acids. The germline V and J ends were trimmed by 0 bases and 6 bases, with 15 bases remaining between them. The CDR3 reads CASSLSFGGGTQPQHF. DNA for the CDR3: TGTGCCAGCAGTTTATCCTTCGGAGGGGGGACTCAGCCCCAGCATTTT.

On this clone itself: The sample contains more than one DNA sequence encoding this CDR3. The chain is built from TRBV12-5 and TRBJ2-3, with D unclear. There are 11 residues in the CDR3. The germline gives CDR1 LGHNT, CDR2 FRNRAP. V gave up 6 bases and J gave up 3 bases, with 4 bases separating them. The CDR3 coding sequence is TGTGCTAGTGGGTCAACAGATACGCAGTATTTT. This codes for CASGSTDTQYF.

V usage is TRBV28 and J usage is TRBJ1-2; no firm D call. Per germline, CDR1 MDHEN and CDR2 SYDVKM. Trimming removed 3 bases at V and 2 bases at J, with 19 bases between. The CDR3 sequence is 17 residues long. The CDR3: CASSLPGMRGGNYGYTF. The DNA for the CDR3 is TGTGCCAGCAGTTTGCCCGGAATGCGGGGTGGAAACTATGGCTACACCTTC.

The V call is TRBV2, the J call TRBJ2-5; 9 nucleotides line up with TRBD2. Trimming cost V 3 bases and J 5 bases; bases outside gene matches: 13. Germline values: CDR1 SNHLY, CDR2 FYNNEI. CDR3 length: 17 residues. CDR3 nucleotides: TGTGCCAGCAGTGATGGTTACCTAGCGGGACTTCTTGAGACCCAGTACTTC. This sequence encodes CASSDGYLAGLLETQYF. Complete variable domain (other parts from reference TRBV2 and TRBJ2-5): EPEVTQTPSHQVTQMGQEVILRCVPISNHLYFYWYRQILGQKVEFLVSFYNNEISEKSEIFDDQFSVERPDGSNFTLKIRSTKLEDSAMYFCASSDGYLAGLLETQYFGPGTRLLVL.

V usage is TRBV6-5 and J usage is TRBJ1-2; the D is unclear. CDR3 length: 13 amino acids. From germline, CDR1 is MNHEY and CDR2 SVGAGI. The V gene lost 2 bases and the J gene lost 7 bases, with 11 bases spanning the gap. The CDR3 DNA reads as TGTGCCAGCAGTTACCGGTCCATCGTTGGCTACACCTTC. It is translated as CASSYRSIVGYTF.

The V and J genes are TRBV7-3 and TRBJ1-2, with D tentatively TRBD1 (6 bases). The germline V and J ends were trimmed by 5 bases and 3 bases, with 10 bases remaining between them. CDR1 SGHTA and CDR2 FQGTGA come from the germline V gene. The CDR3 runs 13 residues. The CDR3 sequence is CASSPDSDYGYTF. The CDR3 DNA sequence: TGTGCCAGCAGCCCGGACAGCGACTATGGCTACACCTTC.

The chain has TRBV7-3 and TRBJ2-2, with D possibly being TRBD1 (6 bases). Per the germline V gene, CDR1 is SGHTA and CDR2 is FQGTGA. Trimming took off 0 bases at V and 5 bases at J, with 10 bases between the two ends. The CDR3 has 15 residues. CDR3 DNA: TGTGCCAGCAGCTTAACGTCAGGGGAGACCGGGGAGCTGTTTTTT. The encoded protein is CASSLTSGETGELFF.

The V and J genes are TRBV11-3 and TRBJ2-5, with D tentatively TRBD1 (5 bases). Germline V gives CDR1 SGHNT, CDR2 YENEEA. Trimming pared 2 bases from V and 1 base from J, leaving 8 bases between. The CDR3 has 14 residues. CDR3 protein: CASSLNRFQETQYF. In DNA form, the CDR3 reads TGTGCCAGCAGCTTAAACAGGTTCCAAGAGACCCAGTACTTC.

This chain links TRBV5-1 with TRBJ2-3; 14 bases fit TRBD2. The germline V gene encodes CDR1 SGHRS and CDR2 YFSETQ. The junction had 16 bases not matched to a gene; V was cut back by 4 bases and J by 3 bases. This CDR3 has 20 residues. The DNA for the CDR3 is TGCGCCAGCAGCATCCCGGCGGGCGCTGGACTAGCGGGAGGAACAGATACGCAGTATTTT. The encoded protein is CASSIPAGAGLAGGTDTQYF.

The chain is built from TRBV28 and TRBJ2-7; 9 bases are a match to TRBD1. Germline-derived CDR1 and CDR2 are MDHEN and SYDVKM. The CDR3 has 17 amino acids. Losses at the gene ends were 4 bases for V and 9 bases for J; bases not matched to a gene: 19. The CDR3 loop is CASSSNPGQGGGVAQYF. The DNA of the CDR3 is TGTGCCAGCAGTTCCAACCCGGGACAGGGCGGAGGGGTCGCGCAGTACTTC.

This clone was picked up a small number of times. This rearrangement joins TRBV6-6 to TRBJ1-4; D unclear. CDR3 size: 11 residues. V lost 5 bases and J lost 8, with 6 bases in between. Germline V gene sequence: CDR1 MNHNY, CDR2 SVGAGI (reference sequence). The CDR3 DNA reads TGTGCCAGCAGTAGCCGAGAAAAACTGTTTTTT. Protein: CASSSREKLFF.

The CDR3 nucleotides are TGTGCCAGCAGCATAACAGGGGGCAATGAAAAACTGTTTTTT. Protein: CASSITGGNEKLFF. The chain joins TRBV6-1 to TRBJ1-4; 9 bases agree with TRBD1. With V trimmed by 6 bases and J by 5 bases, 4 bases remained unmatched. The CDR3 spans 14 residues. Germline loops: CDR1 MNHNS, CDR2 SASEGT.

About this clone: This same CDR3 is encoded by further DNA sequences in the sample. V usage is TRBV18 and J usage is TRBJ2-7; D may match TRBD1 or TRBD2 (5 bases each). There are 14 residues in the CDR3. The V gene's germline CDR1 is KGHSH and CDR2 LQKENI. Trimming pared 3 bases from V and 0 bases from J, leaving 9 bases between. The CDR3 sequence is CASSPRDGSYEQYF. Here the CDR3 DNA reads TGTGCCAGCTCACCTCGGGACGGCTCCTACGAGCAGTACTTC.

The CDR3 DNA sequence: TGCGCCAGCAGCTTGCCTAGCGGGGAAAAAGAGACCCAGTACTTC. This translates into CASSLPSGEKETQYF. The rearrangement joins TRBV5-1 to TRBJ2-5; 9 nucleotides agree with TRBD2. Trimming at V came to 1 base and at J to 3 bases, leaving 4 bases not matched to a gene. CDR3 size: 15 residues. CDR1 SGHRS and CDR2 YFSETQ come from the germline V gene.